The T cell receptor beta chain described here comes from a study of blood T cell repertoires in COVID-19. Overall study: Some COVID-19 samples were acute and others convalescent; all came from the United States, Italy and Spain.

This clone showed up just once. The data were produced by immunoSEQ multiplex PCR, yet TCRdb's version contains in-frame clones alone and is incomplete. The table has 250,000 or so clones, around 84% seen once. The sequence derives from a woman in her thirties or forties who had recovered from COVID-19. Sequencing was performed on peripheral blood.

The CDR3 sequence is CASSSGQGQWLAQHF. CDR3 nucleotide sequence: TGTGCCAGCAGTTCAGGACAGGGACAATGGTTAGCCCAGCATTTT. V gene TRBV28 combines with J gene TRBJ1-5; 8 bases align to TRBD1. Germline lookup yields CDR1 MDHEN and CDR2 SYDVKM. This CDR3 is built from 15 residues. Trimming removed 4 bases from V and 11 bases from J; junction bases left unmatched: 13.